This TCR beta chain is drawn from a study of cytomegalovirus exposure and HLA in healthy donors (dated by TCRdb to about 2017). General notes on the study: According to a later analysis, the 120 or so validation repertoires were produced on the same platform as the 700 or so repertoires of the first cohort. The aim of the study was to test whether cataloging public T cell receptors could identify signatures of past pathogen exposure. Besides the first cohort of around 700 subjects, a separate validation cohort made up of 120 different subjects was used. The study combined high-throughput TCR immunosequencing, statistical association of individual TCRs with disease status, and machine learning to predict cytomegalovirus infection status. Here is what the overall study found, with its caveats: In vitro tests confirmed that a few of the cytomegalovirus-associated TCR beta chains recognize cytomegalovirus antigens. The study gave a list of under 200 TCR beta chains associated with cytomegalovirus. The classifier was reported to diagnose cytomegalovirus status with high specificity and sensitivity in both the original and validation cohorts. Subsequent analysis determined that TCRs grouped into clusters in the first cohort also showed a tendency toward co-occurrence across the 90 to 150 validation repertoires, and approximately 93% of cluster scores exceeded 0. Most TCR sequences were observed very rarely across donors, whereas some public TCRs were present in many individuals. All 110 or so repertoires were used to score co-occurrence in the validation cohort in a later analysis, because that analysis had no HLA typing for the cohort. According to the authors, the approach could potentially be generalized to other disease states and immunological phenotypes.

The library was built by means of the immunoSEQ multiplex PCR assay. The paper's processing steps were these. A statistical classification framework was built to diagnose cytomegalovirus status from the catalog of TCR beta chain sequences. TCRdb stores this immuneACCESS table with in-frame sequences only. Part of the clones is absent; in the studies checked, under half of the shortfall reflects unresolved V genes, and no reason is known for the rest. V, J and clone size are taken as reported in that table, and D and trimming were inferred from the DNA itself. This sample gives around 150,000 clones in total; roughly 91% of them show up just once. 4.2% of the sample belongs to the ten largest clones. A note on this clone: Its antigen remains unidentified. No quality values exist for individual bases; no much larger clone is one base distant.

The CDR3 numbers 15 residues from cysteine through phenylalanine. Of all the DNA, just the CDR3 is kept, 45 bases in frame from base 1. The germline V gene supplies CDR1 SGHRS and CDR2 YFSETQ. Trimming leaves V shorter by 4 bases and J shorter by 9 bases, with the junction holding 12 bases beyond the gene matches. Separate from the approximately 670-subject first cohort, the validation cohort of more than 90 subjects was the group to which the donors belonged. Sequencing used PBMCs. This receptor was obtained from a man between 18 and 29 years old in good health and CMV-seropositive. The chain is encoded by TRBV5-1 joined to TRBJ2-1; TRBD2 lines up with 8 middle nucleotides. The nucleotide sequence reads as follows: TGCGCCAGCAGCGCGGGAAAGTCAGCGGGAGCTGAGCAGTTCTTC. Its translation is CASSAGKSAGAEQFF.